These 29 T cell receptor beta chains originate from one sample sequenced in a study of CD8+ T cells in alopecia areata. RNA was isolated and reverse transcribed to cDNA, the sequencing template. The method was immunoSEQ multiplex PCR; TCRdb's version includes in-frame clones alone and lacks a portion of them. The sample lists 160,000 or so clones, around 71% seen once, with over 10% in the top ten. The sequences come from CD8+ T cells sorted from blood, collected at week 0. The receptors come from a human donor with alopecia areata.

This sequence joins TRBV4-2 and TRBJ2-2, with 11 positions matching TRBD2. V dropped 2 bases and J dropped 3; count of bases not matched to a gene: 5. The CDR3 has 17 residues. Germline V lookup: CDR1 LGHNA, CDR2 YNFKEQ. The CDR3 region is CASSQNSGGADTGELFF. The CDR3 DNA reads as TGTGCCAGCAGCCAAAATAGCGGGGGGGCCGACACCGGGGAGCTGTTTTTT.

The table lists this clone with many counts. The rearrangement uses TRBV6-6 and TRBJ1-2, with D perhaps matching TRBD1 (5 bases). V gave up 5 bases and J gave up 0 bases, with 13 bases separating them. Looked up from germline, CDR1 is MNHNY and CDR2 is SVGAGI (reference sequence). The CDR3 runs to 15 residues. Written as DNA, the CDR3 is TGTGCCAGCAGTCACCGAGACAGTGCTAACTATGGCTACACCTTC. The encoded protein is CASSHRDSANYGYTF.

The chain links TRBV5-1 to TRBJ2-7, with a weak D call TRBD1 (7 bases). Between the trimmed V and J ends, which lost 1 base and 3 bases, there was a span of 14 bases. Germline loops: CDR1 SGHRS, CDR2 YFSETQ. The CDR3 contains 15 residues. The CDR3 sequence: CASSLFGQGGYEQYF. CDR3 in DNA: TGCGCCAGCAGCTTGTTCGGTCAGGGGGGCTACGAGCAGTACTTC.

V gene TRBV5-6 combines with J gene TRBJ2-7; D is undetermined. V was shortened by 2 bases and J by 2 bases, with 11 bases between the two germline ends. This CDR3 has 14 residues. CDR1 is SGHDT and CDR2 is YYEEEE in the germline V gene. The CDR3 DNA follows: TGTGCCAGCAGCTTTAAACACCGGGCCTACGAGCAGTACTTC. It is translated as CASSFKHRAYEQYF.

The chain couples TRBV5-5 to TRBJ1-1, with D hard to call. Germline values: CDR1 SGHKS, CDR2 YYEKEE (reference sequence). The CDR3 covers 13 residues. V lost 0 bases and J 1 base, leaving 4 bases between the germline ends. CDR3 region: CASSLEGNTEAFF. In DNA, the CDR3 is TGTGCCAGCAGCTTGGAAGGGAACACTGAAGCTTTCTTT.

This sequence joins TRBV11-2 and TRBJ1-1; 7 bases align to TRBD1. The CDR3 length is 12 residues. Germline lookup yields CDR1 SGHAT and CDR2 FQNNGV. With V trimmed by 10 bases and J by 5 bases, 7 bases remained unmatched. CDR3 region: CAIQSGGTEAFF. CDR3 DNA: TGTGCCATTCAATCAGGGGGGACTGAAGCTTTCTTT.

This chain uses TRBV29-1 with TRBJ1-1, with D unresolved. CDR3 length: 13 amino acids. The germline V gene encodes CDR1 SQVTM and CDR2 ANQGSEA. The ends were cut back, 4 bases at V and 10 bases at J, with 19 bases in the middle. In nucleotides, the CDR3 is TGCAGCGTTGCCGGACCCCGGCCCTCTGGAGCTTTCTTT. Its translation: CSVAGPRPSGAFF. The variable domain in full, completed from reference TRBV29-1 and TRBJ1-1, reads SAVISQKPSRDICQRGTSLTIQCQVDSQVTMMFWYRQQPGQSLTLIATANQGSEATYESGFVIDKFPISRPNLTFSTLTVSNMSPEDSSIYLCSVAGPRPSGAFFGQGTRLTVV.

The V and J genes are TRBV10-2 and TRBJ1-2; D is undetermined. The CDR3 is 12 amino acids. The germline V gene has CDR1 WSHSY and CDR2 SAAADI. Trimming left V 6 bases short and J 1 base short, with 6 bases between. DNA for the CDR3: TGCGCCAGCAGCAGCGATAACTATGGCTACACCTTC. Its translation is CASSSDNYGYTF.

This CDR3 is CSLQPGLAGDEISYNEQFF. The CDR3 DNA reads TGCAGCTTACAACCGGGACTAGCGGGCGATGAAATCTCCTACAATGAGCAGTTCTTC. The rearrangement uses TRBV29-1 and TRBJ2-1; TRBD2 matches 12 bases. The germline V gene has CDR1 SQVTM and CDR2 ANQGSEA. CDR3 length equals 19 residues. With V trimmed by 8 bases and J by 0 bases, 17 bases remained unmatched.

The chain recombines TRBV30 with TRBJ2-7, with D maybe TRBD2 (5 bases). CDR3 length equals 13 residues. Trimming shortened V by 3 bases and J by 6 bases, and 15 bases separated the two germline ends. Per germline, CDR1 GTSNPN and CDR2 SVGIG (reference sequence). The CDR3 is CAWSSGVGREQYF. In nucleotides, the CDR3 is TGTGCCTGGAGCTCCGGGGTTGGTCGCGAGCAGTACTTC.

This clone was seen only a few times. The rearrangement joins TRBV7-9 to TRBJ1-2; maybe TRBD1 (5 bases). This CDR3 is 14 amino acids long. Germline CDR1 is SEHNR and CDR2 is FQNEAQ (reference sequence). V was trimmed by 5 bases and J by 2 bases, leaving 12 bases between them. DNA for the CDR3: TGTGCCAGCAGCCCAGGGACCCCGAACTATGGCTACACCTTC. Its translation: CASSPGTPNYGYTF.

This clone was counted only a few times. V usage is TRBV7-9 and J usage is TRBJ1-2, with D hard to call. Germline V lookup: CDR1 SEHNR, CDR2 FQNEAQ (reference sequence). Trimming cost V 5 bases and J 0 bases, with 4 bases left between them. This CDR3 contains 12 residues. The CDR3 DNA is TGTGCCAGCAGCGCCTCTAACTATGGCTACACCTTC. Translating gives CASSASNYGYTF.

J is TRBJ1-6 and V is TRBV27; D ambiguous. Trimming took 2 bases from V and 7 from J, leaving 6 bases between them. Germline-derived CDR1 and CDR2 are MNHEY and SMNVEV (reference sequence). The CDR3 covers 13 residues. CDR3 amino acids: CASSLAWNSPLHF. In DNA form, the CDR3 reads TGTGCCAGCAGTTTAGCCTGGAATTCACCCCTCCACTTT.

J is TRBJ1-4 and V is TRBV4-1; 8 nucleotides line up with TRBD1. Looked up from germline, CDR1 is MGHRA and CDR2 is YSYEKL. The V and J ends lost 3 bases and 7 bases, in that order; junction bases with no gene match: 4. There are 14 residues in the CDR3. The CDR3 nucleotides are TGCGCCAGCAGCCAGCGACAGGGGTTTGAAAAACTGTTTTTT. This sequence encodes CASSQRQGFEKLFF.

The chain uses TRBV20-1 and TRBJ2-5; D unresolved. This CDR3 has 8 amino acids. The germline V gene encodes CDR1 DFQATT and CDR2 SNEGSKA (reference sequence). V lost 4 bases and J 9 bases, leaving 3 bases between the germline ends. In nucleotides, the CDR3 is TGCAGTGCTAATCCCCAGTACTTC. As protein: CSANPQYF.

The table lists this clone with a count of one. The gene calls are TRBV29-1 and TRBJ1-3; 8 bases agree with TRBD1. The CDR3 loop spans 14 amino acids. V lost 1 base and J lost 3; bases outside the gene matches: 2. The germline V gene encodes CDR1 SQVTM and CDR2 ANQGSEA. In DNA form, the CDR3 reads TGCAGCGTTGAAGCAGGGGGCTTTGGAAACACCATATATTTT. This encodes CSVEAGGFGNTIYF.

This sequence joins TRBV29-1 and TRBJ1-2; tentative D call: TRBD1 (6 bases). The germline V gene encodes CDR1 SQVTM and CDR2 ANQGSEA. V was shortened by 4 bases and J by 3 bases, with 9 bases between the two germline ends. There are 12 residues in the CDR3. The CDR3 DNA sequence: TGCAGCGTTGCAGGGGATGACTATGGCTACACCTTC. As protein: CSVAGDDYGYTF.

The CDR3 coding sequence is TGTGCCATCTCAGACAGGGTCACAGATACGCAGTATTTT. Protein product: CAISDRVTDTQYF. The gene calls are TRBV19 and TRBJ2-3, with 7 bases identical to TRBD1. The germline V gene has CDR1 LNHDA and CDR2 SQIVND (reference sequence). CDR3 size: 13 residues. V lost 10 bases and J lost 2; bases outside the gene matches: 6.

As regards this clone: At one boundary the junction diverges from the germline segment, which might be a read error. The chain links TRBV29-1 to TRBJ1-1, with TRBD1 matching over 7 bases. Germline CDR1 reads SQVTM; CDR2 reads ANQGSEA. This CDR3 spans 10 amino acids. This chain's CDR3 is CSVEDRAAFF. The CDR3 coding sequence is TGCAGCGTCGAAGACAGGGCAGCTTTCTTT.

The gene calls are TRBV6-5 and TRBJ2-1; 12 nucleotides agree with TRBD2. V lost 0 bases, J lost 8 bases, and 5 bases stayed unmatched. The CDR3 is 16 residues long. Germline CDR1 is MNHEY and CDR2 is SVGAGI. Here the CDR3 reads CASSYSLAGGPDEQFF. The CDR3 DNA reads TGTGCCAGCAGTTACTCGCTAGCGGGGGGGCCTGATGAGCAGTTCTTC.

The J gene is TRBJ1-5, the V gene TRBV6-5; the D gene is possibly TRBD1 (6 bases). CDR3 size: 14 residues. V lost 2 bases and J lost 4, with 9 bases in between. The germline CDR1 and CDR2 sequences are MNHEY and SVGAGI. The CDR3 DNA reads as TGTGCCAGCAGTTACGGCACAGGGAATCAGCCCCAGCATTTT. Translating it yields CASSYGTGNQPQHF.

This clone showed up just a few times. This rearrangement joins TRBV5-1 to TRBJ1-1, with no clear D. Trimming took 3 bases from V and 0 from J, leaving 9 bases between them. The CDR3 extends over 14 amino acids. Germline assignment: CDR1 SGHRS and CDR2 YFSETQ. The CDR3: CASSSTTMNTEAFF. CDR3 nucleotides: TGCGCCAGCAGCTCCACTACGATGAACACTGAAGCTTTCTTT.

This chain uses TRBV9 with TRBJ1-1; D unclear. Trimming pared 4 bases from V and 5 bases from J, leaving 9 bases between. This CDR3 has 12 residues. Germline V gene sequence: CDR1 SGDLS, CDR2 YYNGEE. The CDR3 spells CASSKWDTEAFF. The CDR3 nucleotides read TGTGCCAGCAGCAAGTGGGATACTGAAGCTTTCTTT.

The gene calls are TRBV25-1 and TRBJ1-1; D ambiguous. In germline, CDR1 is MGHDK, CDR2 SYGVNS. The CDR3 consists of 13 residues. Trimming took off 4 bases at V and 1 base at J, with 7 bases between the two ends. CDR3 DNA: TGTGCCAGCAGTGGTGGCGGGAACACTGAAGCTTTCTTT. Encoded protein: CASSGGGNTEAFF.

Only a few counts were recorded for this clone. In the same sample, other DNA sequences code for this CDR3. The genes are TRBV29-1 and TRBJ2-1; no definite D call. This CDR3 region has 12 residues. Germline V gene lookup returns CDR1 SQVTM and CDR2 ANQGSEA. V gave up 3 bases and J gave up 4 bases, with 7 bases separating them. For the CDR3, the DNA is TGCAGCGTTGAGGCAGGTTACAATGAGCAGTTCTTC. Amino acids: CSVEAGYNEQFF.

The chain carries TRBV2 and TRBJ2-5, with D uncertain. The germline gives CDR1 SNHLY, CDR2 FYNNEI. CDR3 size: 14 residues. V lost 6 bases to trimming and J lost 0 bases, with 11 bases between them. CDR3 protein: CASSVNRNQETQYF. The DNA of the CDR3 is TGTGCCAGCAGCGTGAACCGAAACCAAGAGACCCAGTACTTC.

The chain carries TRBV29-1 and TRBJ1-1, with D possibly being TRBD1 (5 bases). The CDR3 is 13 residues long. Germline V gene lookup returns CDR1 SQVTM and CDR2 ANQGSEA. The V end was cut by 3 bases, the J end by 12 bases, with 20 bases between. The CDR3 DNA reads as TGCAGCGTTGATAGAGGGGAGGGGCCGCGGTCTTTCTTT. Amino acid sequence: CSVDRGEGPRSFF.

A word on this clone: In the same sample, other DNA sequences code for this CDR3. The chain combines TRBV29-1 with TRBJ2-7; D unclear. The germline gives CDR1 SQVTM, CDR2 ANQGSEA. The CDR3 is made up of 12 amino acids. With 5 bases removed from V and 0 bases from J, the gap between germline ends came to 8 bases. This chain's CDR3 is CSVSGSSYEQYF. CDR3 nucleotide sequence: TGCAGCGTTTCCGGCAGCTCCTACGAGCAGTACTTC.

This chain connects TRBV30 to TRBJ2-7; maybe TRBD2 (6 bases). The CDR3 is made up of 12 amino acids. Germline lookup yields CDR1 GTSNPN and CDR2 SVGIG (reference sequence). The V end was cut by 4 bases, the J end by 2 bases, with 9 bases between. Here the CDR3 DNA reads TGTGCCTGGACGGGGGACGCCTACGAGCAGTACTTC. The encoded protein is CAWTGDAYEQYF.